The T cell receptor (beta chain) described here comes from a study of T cells after yellow fever vaccination. The ends were cut back, 4 bases at V and 0 bases at J, with 10 bases in the middle. The CDR3 has 14 residues. The V gene's germline CDR1 is SGHNT and CDR2 YYREEE (reference sequence). Whole-study findings and limits: The appearance of a small share of clonotypes in both CD4 and CD8 compartments was observed. Reappearing after the booster were most of the clones from primary vaccination (about 96% CD4, approximately 86% CD8). When the response was secondary, it was weaker but reached its peak faster, day 5 versus 15.

This clonotype was found a few times. Its antigen is undetermined. Synthesis of TCR cDNA relied on 5'RACE template switching, which attached a universal primer site and UMIs. Via MiXCR, TCRdb re-called the 5' RACE reads, giving one row per CDR3 protein. The table records some 500,000 distinct CDR3 sequences, less than 15% of them present only once. The rearrangement links TRBV5-4 to TRBJ1-1; D is perhaps TRBD1 (6 bases). The sequenced sample was PBMCs, obtained on the day of the yellow fever booster vaccination. The origin of this receptor is a man aged 30-40 years who received the YFV17D yellow fever vaccine. The DNA for the CDR3 is TGTGCCAGCAGCCAACAGGGCTTGAACACTGAAGCTTTCTTT. It is translated as CASSQQGLNTEAFF.